Below, 3 T cell receptor beta chains from the same sample are listed, as sequenced in a study of chemoradiotherapy in HPV16-positive cancers. Measured with immunoSEQ multiplex PCR; TCRdb has only the in-frame clones, and not every one. This sample yields 1,900 or so clones, of which about 90% are seen a single time; roughly 8.2% belongs to the top ten. The sequencing here drew on tumor tissue, taken from a patient who underwent chemoradiotherapy. These receptors all come from a human donor with HPV-associated anogenital cancer.

This chain uses TRBV29-1 with TRBJ1-1, with 9 bases fitting TRBD1. After removal of 4 bases from V and 5 bases from J, the junction contained 5 bases not matched to a gene. The CDR3 is 13 residues long. Germline lookup yields CDR1 SQVTM and CDR2 ANQGSEA. The CDR3 coding sequence is TGCAGCGTTGTATTCGGGACAGGGACTGAAGCTTTCTTT. Its protein is CSVVFGTGTEAFF. Full variable domain (missing parts from reference TRBV29-1 and TRBJ1-1): SAVISQKPSRDICQRGTSLTIQCQVDSQVTMMFWYRQQPGQSLTLIATANQGSEATYESGFVIDKFPISRPNLTFSTLTVSNMSPEDSSIYLCSVVFGTGTEAFFGQGTRLTVV.

This clone showed up just once. J is TRBJ1-4 and V is TRBV2, with D hard to call. The V and J ends lost 1 base and 3 bases respectively, with 9 bases between them. The V gene's germline CDR1 is SNHLY and CDR2 FYNNEI. The CDR3 totals 15 residues. DNA of the CDR3: TGTGCCAGCAGTGAAGGGGCAGTGCCTAATGAAAAACTGTTTTTT. Protein product: CASSEGAVPNEKLFF. Looking up the rest from reference TRBV2 and TRBJ1-4 gives the full variable domain: EPEVTQTPSHQVTQMGQEVILRCVPISNHLYFYWYRQILGQKVEFLVSFYNNEISEKSEIFDDQFSVERPDGSNFTLKIRSTKLEDSAMYFCASSEGAVPNEKLFFGSGTQLSVL.

DNA for the CDR3: TGTGCCAGCACACAACCAGGGTTAGGCAATCAGCCCCAGCATTTT. It specifies CASTQPGLGNQPQHF. The V gene is TRBV25-1, the J gene TRBJ1-5, with TRBD1 as a possible D gene (5 bases). CDR1 and CDR2 from the germline V gene are MGHDK and SYGVNS. The CDR3 runs 15 residues. Trimming removed 7 bases at V and 2 bases at J, with 15 bases between.